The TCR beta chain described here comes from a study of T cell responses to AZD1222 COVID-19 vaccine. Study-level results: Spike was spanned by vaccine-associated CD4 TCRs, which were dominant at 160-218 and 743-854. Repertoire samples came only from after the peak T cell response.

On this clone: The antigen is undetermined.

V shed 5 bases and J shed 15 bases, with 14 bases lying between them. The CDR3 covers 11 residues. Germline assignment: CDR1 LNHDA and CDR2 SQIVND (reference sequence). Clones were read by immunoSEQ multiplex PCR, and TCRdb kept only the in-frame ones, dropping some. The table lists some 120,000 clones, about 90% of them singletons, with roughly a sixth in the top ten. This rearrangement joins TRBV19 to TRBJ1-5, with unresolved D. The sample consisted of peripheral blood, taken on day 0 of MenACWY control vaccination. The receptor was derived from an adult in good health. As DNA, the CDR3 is TGTGCCAGTAGTTCCCGCCCAGCTCGGCATTTT. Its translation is CASSSRPARHF.